Here is one T cell receptor (beta chain) with its context. Specified time point: pre-sensitization, week 0. Treatment here: therapeutic diphenylcyclopropenone sensitization with weekly scalp DPC. Whole blood that had not been fractionated was the source of extracted total RNA. This sample stems from a study of human T cells and chemical hapten exposure. At the level of the study: Upper-back patch tests with 0.01% DPC were read at 6 days.

Individual cDNA molecules had unique molecular identifiers attached to them by the library. TCRdb fed the RACE reads into MiXCR, producing one record per CDR3 protein. The sample includes fewer than 300,000 distinct CDR3 sequences, approximately 8% of them seen just once. Germline V gene lookup returns CDR1 LGHNA and CDR2 YNFKEQ. The length of the CDR3 is 15 residues. V was clipped by 0 bases and J by 4 bases, with 7 bases between them. The genes are TRBV4-2 and TRBJ1-6; D ambiguous. This clonotype was obtained from a man aged 18 to 30 with alopecia areata. Some clones in this sample may be carry-over from other donors' samples. The specimen was whole blood, collected in connection with sensitization to the hapten diphenylcyclopropenone (DPC). CDR3 residues: CASSQDTGYNSPLHF. The CDR3 region has the DNA TGTGCCAGCAGCCAAGATACGGGTTATAATTCACCCCTCCACTTT.